What follows are 26 T cell receptor beta chains derived from one specimen sequenced in a study of beta chain features in type 1 diabetes. The whole isolated RNA underwent reverse transcription, so sequencing captured expressed TCRB transcripts. Sequenced by immunoSEQ multiplex PCR; TCRdb stores in-frame clones only, minus some. This table holds about 160,000 clones, about 9.8% found once. The sequencing input was central memory CD4+ T cells from blood. Every receptor here comes from a woman aged 18-29 years in good health.

As concerns this clone: The sample carries other DNA sequences with the same CDR3. The chain links TRBV5-1 to TRBJ2-5; tentative D call: TRBD2 (6 bases). The CDR3 has 13 amino acids. Trimming took off 0 bases at V and 5 bases at J, with 8 bases between the two ends. Germline V gene sequence: CDR1 SGHRS, CDR2 YFSETQ. The CDR3 spells CASSLEGRETQYF. CDR3 DNA: TGCGCCAGCAGCTTGGAGGGGAGGGAGACCCAGTACTTC.

Of note for this clone: Other DNA sequences in the sample encode the same CDR3. The chain links TRBV6-5 to TRBJ1-1, with D unresolved. V dropped 0 bases and J dropped 0 bases, with 5 bases sitting between them. CDR3 size: 14 residues. Germline V CDR1 and CDR2: MNHEY, SVGAGI. The CDR3 region is CASSYSGVNTEAFF. CDR3 sequence (DNA): TGTGCCAGCAGTTACTCGGGCGTGAACACTGAAGCTTTCTTT.

The chain employs TRBV7-3 and TRBJ1-5, with TRBD1 matching 9 bases. The ends lost 5 bases at V and 5 bases at J; junction bases unmatched: 10. The germline gives CDR1 SGHTA, CDR2 FQGTGA. The CDR3 totals 16 residues. DNA for the CDR3: TGTGCCAGCAGCAGTTACAGGGGGCGGGGGGATCAGCCCCAGCATTTT. This gives the protein CASSSYRGRGDQPQHF.

The sample holds a few counts of this clone. The V and J genes are TRBV27 and TRBJ2-1; D is possibly TRBD2 (6 bases). Trimming took off 8 bases at V and 8 bases at J, with 16 bases between the two ends. Germline CDR1 MNHEY, CDR2 SMNVEV (reference sequence). The CDR3 is 13 residues long. The CDR3 sequence is CASWSGGDYEQFF. The CDR3 nucleotides read TGTGCCAGCTGGAGTGGAGGGGATTATGAGCAGTTCTTC.

The table lists this clone with many counts. The J gene is TRBJ2-1, the V gene TRBV2; the match to TRBD2 covers 10 bases. After removal of 5 bases from V and 0 bases from J, the junction contained 7 bases not matched to a gene. The germline V gene encodes CDR1 SNHLY and CDR2 FYNNEI. This CDR3 spans 17 amino acids. The CDR3, as DNA: TGTGCCAGCAGTCAGGGACTAGCGTTTAGCTCCTACAATGAGCAGTTCTTC. Protein sequence: CASSQGLAFSSYNEQFF.

This clone appeared a few times. CDR3 in DNA: TGTGCCTTCCCTGGACAGCTCTATGGCTACACCTTC. This encodes CAFPGQLYGYTF. The V and J genes are TRBV30 and TRBJ1-2; a weak D match, TRBD1 (6 bases). From germline, CDR1 is GTSNPN and CDR2 SVGIG (reference sequence). V was cut by 7 bases and J by 4 bases, with 13 bases left in between. The CDR3 consists of 12 residues.

The chain carries TRBV11-3 and TRBJ1-1; D gene ambiguous. This CDR3 is 13 amino acids long. Germline V gene sequence: CDR1 SGHNT, CDR2 YENEEA. The V gene lost 4 bases and the J gene lost 1 base, with 7 bases spanning the gap. CDR3 amino acids: CASSSSGNTEAFF. The CDR3 nucleotides are TGTGCCAGCAGCTCGTCCGGGAACACTGAAGCTTTCTTT.

This clone occurred a few times. The J gene is TRBJ1-2, the V gene TRBV15; D not certain. CDR1 LNHNV and CDR2 YYDKDF come from the germline V gene (reference sequence). The CDR3 spans 14 residues. Trimming took 4 bases from V and 0 from J, leaving 9 bases between them. CDR3 in DNA: TGTGCCACCAGCATGACAACCCCTAACTATGGCTACACCTTC. Its protein is CATSMTTPNYGYTF.

The CDR3 loop is CASSEGTGDQPQHF. CDR3 DNA: TGTGCCAGCAGTGAAGGGACAGGGGATCAGCCCCAGCATTTT. The chain carries TRBV2 and TRBJ1-5; 9 bases are shared with TRBD1. The CDR3 runs to 14 residues. J gave up 5 bases and V 1 base, and 0 bases lay outside the gene matches. CDR1 and CDR2 (germline): SNHLY, FYNNEI.

About this clone itself: The CDR3 does not close with the conserved phenylalanine or tryptophan, likely indicating a read error. The J gene is TRBJ2-4, the V gene TRBV13, with D uncertain. The germline V gene has CDR1 PRHDT and CDR2 FYEKMQ (reference sequence). CDR3 length equals 12 residues. Trimming removed 1 base at V and 6 bases at J, with 4 bases between. The CDR3 DNA is TGTGCCAGCAGCTTAGACAGAAACATTCAGTACCTC. Translating it yields CASSLDRNIQYL.

The chain carries TRBV7-8 and TRBJ2-1, with D tentatively TRBD2 (6 bases). The germline V gene has CDR1 SGHVS and CDR2 FQNEAQ. The CDR3 totals 16 residues. The V end was cut by 1 base, the J end by 0 bases, with 10 bases between. Written as DNA, the CDR3 is TGTGCCAGCAGCTTAGGGGCGGGGAACTCCTACAATGAGCAGTTCTTC. As protein: CASSLGAGNSYNEQFF.

This clone was picked up a small number of times. The CDR3 sequence: CASSSTSGALVVADTQYF. CDR3 nucleotide sequence: TGTGCCAGCTCATCGACTAGCGGGGCTCTCGTCGTCGCAGATACGCAGTATTTT. The chain is built from TRBV18 and TRBJ2-3, with 11 bases that match TRBD2. Germline lookup yields CDR1 KGHSH and CDR2 LQKENI. V lost 5 bases, J lost 4 bases, and 14 bases stayed unmatched. This CDR3 comprises 18 residues.

There are a few counts of this clone. CDR3: CASSEDRHLYEQYF. CDR3 nucleotides: TGTGCCAGCAGTGAGGACAGGCACCTCTACGAGCAGTACTTC. The chain couples TRBV2 to TRBJ2-7, with TRBD1 identical over 7 bases. This CDR3 contains 14 residues. Germline CDR1 and CDR2: SNHLY and FYNNEI. V shed 3 bases, J shed 3 bases, and the junction held 5 bases outside the gene matches. Looking up the rest from reference TRBV2 and TRBJ2-7 gives the full variable domain: EPEVTQTPSHQVTQMGQEVILRCVPISNHLYFYWYRQILGQKVEFLVSFYNNEISEKSEIFDDQFSVERPDGSNFTLKIRSTKLEDSAMYFCASSEDRHLYEQYFGPGTRLTVT.

The chain has TRBV27 and TRBJ2-1; the D is unclear. The CDR3 is 11 residues long. Looked up from germline, CDR1 is MNHEY and CDR2 is SMNVEV (reference sequence). The V and J ends lost 6 bases and 3 bases respectively, with 3 bases between them. Here the CDR3 DNA reads TGTGCCAGCAGACTCTACAATGAGCAGTTCTTC. The encoded protein is CASRLYNEQFF.

This clone came up a few times. This sequence joins TRBV7-2 and TRBJ2-1, with D tentatively TRBD2 (6 bases). The CDR3 consists of 14 residues. V gave up 7 bases and J gave up 6 bases, with 16 bases separating them. The V gene's germline CDR1 is SGHTA and CDR2 FQGNSA. CDR3 nucleotide sequence: TGTGCCAGCACCCCAGGGAGGACTGTCAATGAGCAGTTCTTC. This codes for CASTPGRTVNEQFF.

This clone was counted a few times. The chain links TRBV7-2 to TRBJ1-1; possibly TRBD1 for D (6 bases). CDR1 and CDR2 from the germline V gene are SGHTA and FQGNSA. V lost 5 bases and J lost 1, with 8 bases in between. This CDR3 contains 13 residues. Written as DNA, the CDR3 is TGTGCCAGCAGCACACAGGGGAACACTGAAGCTTTCTTT. This sequence encodes CASSTQGNTEAFF.

The rearrangement uses TRBV27 and TRBJ2-3; tentatively, D is TRBD2 (5 bases). Trimming cost V 4 bases and J 0 bases, with 11 bases left between them. The CDR3 is made up of 15 amino acids. Germline loops: CDR1 MNHEY, CDR2 SMNVEV (reference sequence). The CDR3 region is CASSSEGRSTDTQYF. CDR3 nucleotide sequence: TGTGCCAGCAGTTCCGAGGGCCGGAGCACAGATACGCAGTATTTT.

The chain is built from TRBV14 and TRBJ1-1; 7 bases align to TRBD1. CDR1 is SGHDN, CDR2 FVKESK, per germline. The CDR3 sequence is 14 residues long. V shed 2 bases and J 4 bases; nucleotides not matched to a gene: 4. CDR3 in amino acids: CASSQMAGGTEAFF. Written as DNA, the CDR3 is TGTGCCAGCAGCCAAATGGCAGGGGGCACTGAAGCTTTCTTT.

This chain links TRBV7-2 with TRBJ2-7; tentative D call: TRBD2 (5 bases). Germline CDR1 is SGHTA and CDR2 is FQGNSA. Deletions cut 1 base from V and 7 bases from J, with 20 bases between. CDR3 length: 16 amino acids. The CDR3 DNA reads as TGTGCCAGCAGCTTAGGGGCCGGGCGGGCCGATTCAGAGCAGTACTTC. This codes for CASSLGAGRADSEQYF.

The chain uses TRBV30 and TRBJ2-7, with a possible D match to TRBD2 (5 bases). The germline gives CDR1 GTSNPN, CDR2 SVGIG (reference sequence). This CDR3 has 13 residues. Deletions cut 5 bases from V and 0 bases from J, with 11 bases between. CDR3 in DNA: TGTGCCTGGGGCGGGTGGAGCTCCTACGAGCAGTACTTC. Residues: CAWGGWSSYEQYF.

In regard to this clone: One junction end does not reproduce the germline sequence, and a read error may be involved. The rearrangement joins TRBV6-1 to TRBJ2-7, with D maybe TRBD1 (6 bases). CDR1 and CDR2 from the germline V gene are MNHNS and SASEGT. The CDR3 covers 16 residues. The DNA for the CDR3 is TGTGCCAGCAGAGAAGCCTCGACAGGATATACCTACGAGCAGTACTTC. It specifies CASREASTGYTYEQYF.

This clone appeared a few times. Here the CDR3 reads CAWRPIAGVNEQYF. The CDR3 bases are TGTGCCTGGAGGCCAATAGCGGGAGTAAACGAGCAGTACTTC. J is TRBJ2-7 and V is TRBV30; 9 bases line up with TRBD2. The germline V gene encodes CDR1 GTSNPN and CDR2 SVGIG (reference sequence). The CDR3 spans 14 residues. The V and J ends lost 3 bases and 5 bases, in that order; junction bases with no gene match: 8.

J is TRBJ1-5 and V is TRBV30; D unresolved. In germline, CDR1 is GTSNPN, CDR2 SVGIG (reference sequence). The CDR3 extends over 14 amino acids. V was trimmed by 0 bases and J by 4 bases, leaving 10 bases between them. The CDR3 sequence is CAWSVSEVNQPQHF. CDR3 coding DNA: TGTGCCTGGAGTGTCTCGGAGGTTAATCAGCCCCAGCATTTT.

This sequence joins TRBV29-1 and TRBJ2-1; D unresolved. The CDR3 has 14 residues. Germline V gene lookup returns CDR1 SQVTM and CDR2 ANQGSEA. The V end was cut by 5 bases, the J end by 0 bases, with 11 bases between. The CDR3 is CSVRALRSYNEQFF. For the CDR3, the DNA is TGCAGCGTTCGCGCTCTGCGCTCCTACAATGAGCAGTTCTTC.

The chain uses TRBV4-1 and TRBJ2-7; 7 bases line up with TRBD1. V dropped 6 bases and J dropped 1; count of bases not matched to a gene: 9. Germline CDR1 is MGHRA and CDR2 is YSYEKL. The CDR3 extends over 15 amino acids. CDR3 in DNA: TGCGCCAGCAGGATTGGGACAGCGATATCCTACGAGCAGTACTTC. Amino acid sequence: CASRIGTAISYEQYF.

The genes are TRBV11-1 and TRBJ2-6, with D tentatively TRBD2 (6 bases). The CDR3 is 18 residues long. Looked up from germline, CDR1 is SGHAT and CDR2 is FQDESV (reference sequence). The V end was cut by 3 bases, the J end by 4 bases, with 19 bases between. CDR3 in amino acids: CASSFSALGGGGANVLTF. CDR3 in DNA: TGTGCCAGCAGCTTCTCTGCTTTAGGCGGAGGGGGGGCCAACGTCCTGACTTTC.